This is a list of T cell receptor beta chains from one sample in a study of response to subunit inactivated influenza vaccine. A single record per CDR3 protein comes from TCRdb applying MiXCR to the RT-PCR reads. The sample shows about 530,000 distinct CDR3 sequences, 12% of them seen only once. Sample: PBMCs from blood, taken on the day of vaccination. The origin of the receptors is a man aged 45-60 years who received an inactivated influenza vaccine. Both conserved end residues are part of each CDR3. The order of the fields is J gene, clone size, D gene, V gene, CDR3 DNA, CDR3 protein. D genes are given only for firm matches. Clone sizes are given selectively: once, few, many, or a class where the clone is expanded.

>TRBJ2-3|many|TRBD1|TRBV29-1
TGCAGCGTTGGGATCTCGGGACAGGGCACAGATACGCAGTATTTT
CSVGISGQGTDTQYF
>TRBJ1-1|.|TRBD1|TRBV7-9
TGTGCCAGCAGCATACAGGGGGCTGAGACTGAAGCTTTCTTT
CASSIQGAETEAFF
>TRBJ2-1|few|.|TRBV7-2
TGTGCCAGCAGCTTAGATTGGTACAATGAGCAGTTCTTC
CASSLDWYNEQFF
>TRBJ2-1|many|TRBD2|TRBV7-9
TGTGCCAGCAGCCAATTTGTGGGAGGGCACTACAATGAGCAGTTCTTC
CASSQFVGGHYNEQFF
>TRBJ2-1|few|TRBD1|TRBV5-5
TGTGCCAGCAGCTCCGGCTCCTCCAGGGGGAATGAGCAGTTCTTC
CASSSGSSRGNEQFF
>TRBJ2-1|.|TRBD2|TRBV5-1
TGCGCCAGCAGAAATATAATTCGGACTAGCGGGAGCGATGAGCAGTTCTTC
CASRNIIRTSGSDEQFF
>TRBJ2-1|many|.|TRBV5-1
TGCGCCAGCAGCTCAATCAGGGGCGCGCGAGACAATGAGCAGTTCTTC
CASSSIRGARDNEQFF
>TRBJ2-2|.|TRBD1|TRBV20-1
TGCAGTGCTGAACAGCGGACAGGGCCCGGGGAGCTGTTTTTT
CSAEQRTGPGELFF
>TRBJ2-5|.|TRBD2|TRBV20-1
TGCAGTGCTAGTCCCGGGCGTACTAGCGGGGGGCGGCCGAGAGAGACCCAGTACTTC
CSASPGRTSGGRPRETQYF
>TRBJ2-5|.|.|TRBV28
TGTGCCAGCAGTTCAGGGGGGGGGAGGTACCAAGAGACCCAGTACTTC
CASSSGGGRYQETQYF
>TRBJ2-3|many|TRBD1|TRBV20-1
TGCAGTGCTAGAGCCGGGACAGTTGCAGATACGCAGTATTTT
CSARAGTVADTQYF
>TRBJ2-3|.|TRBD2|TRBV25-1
TGTGCCAGCACGGGACTATCACACTCTTCTAGCACAGATACGCAGTATTTT
CASTGLSHSSSTDTQYF
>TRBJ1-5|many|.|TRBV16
TGTGCCAGCAGCCGCCAGGACAGCCTCAATCAGCCCCAGCATTTT
CASSRQDSLNQPQHF
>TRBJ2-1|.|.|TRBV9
TGTGCCAGCAGCCCCGAGGGGCCTAGGGGGGTTAATGAGCAGTTCTTC
CASSPEGPRGVNEQFF
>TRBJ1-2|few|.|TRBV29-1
TGCAGCGTTCGAAATGGCTACACCTTC
CSVRNGYTF
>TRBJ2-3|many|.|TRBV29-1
TGCAGCGTTGAATCCAGGGCAGATACGCAGTATTTT
CSVESRADTQYF
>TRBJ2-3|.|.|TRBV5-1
TGCGCCAGCGGCCAAGAGCCTAGCACAGATACGCAGTATTTT
CASGQEPSTDTQYF
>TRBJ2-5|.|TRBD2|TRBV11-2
TGTGCCAGCAGCTTAGGTCTAGCGGGGGGGGTAGAAGAGACCCAGTACTTC
CASSLGLAGGVEETQYF
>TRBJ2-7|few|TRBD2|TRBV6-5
TGTGCCAGCAGTTCGGGACTAGCGGCCTACGAGCAGTACTTC
CASSSGLAAYEQYF
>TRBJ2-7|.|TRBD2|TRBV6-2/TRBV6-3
TGTGCCAGCAGCCGTGAGCGGGGATCCTACGAGCAGTACTTC
CASSRERGSYEQYF
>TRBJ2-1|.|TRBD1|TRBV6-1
TGTGCCAGCAACTATAGACAGGGCGCCAAGTCTGAGCAGTTCTTC
CASNYRQGAKSEQFF
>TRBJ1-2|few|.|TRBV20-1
TGCAGTGCTAGAGATCGTGGGGGGTTAGTAGGCTCGGGCTACACCTTC
CSARDRGGLVGSGYTF
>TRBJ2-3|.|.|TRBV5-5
TGTGCCAGCAGCTTGGCCATGACGGGGTACACAGATACGCAGTATTTT
CASSLAMTGYTDTQYF
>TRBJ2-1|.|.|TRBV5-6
TGTGCCAGCAGCTTGTCAATCTTGGCTCGGGAGCAGTTCTTC
CASSLSILAREQFF
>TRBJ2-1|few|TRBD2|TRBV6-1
TGTGCCAGCAGGAGCGGGGGCATGTCTGATGAGCAGTTCTTC
CASRSGGMSDEQFF
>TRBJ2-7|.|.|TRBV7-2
TGTGCCAGCAGCCCAAGCAGGGGCGCTTCGTGGGAGCAGTACTTC
CASSPSRGASWEQYF
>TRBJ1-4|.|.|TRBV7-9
TGTGCCAGCAGCTTATCGCTGACGACTAATGAAAAACTGTTTTTT
CASSLSLTTNEKLFF
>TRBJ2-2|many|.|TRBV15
TGTGCCACCAGTGAGGGTACGAACACCGGGGAGCTGTTTTTT
CATSEGTNTGELFF
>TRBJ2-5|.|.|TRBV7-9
TGTGCCAGCAGCCAAACCGAGGGGACCCAGTACTTC
CASSQTEGTQYF
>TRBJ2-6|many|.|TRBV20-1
TGCAGTGCTGACAAGCCCGGGGCCAACGTCCTGACTTTC
CSADKPGANVLTF
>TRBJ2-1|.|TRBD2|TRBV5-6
TGTGCCAGCAGCTTGGCGGGACTAGGGCGCAATGAGCAGTTCTTC
CASSLAGLGRNEQFF